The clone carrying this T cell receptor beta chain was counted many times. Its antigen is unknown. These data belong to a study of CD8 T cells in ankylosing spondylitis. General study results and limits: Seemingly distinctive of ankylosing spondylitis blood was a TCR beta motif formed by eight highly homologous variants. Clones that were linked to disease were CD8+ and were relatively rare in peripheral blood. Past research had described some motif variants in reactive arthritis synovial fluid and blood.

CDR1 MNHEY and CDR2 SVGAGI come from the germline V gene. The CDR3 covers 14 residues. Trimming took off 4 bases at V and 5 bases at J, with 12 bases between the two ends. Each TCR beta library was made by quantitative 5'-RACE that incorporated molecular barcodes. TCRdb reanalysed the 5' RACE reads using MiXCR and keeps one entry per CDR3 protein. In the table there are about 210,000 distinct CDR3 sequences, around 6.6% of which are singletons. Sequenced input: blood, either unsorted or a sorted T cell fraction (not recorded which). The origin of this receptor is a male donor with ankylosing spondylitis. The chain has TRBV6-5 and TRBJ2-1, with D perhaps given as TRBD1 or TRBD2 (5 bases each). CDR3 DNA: TGTGCCAGCAGTTCCGGGACGCCACACAATGAGCAGTTCTTC. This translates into CASSSGTPHNEQFF.